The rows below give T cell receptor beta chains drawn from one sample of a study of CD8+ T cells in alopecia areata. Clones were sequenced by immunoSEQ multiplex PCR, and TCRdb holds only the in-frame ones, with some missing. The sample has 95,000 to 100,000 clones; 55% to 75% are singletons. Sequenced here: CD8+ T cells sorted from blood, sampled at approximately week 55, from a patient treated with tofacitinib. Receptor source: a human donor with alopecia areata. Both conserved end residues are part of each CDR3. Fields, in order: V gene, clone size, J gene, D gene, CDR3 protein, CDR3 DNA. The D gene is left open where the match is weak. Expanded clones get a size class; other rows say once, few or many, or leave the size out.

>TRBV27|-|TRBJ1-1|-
CASSAGGMNTEAFF
TGTGCCAGCAGTGCCGGGGGCATGAACACTGAAGCTTTCTTT
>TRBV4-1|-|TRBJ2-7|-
CASSLASIHEQYF
TGCGCCAGCAGCCTCGCCAGTATCCACGAGCAGTACTTC
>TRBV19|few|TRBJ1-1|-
CASTWGQMNTEAFF
TGTGCCAGTACCTGGGGGCAGATGAACACTGAAGCTTTCTTT
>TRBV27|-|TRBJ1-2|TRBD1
CASTDGQGNYGYTF
TGTGCCAGCACCGACGGACAGGGTAACTATGGCTACACCTTC
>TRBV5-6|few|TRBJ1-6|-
CASSLGTGGVLHF
TGTGCCAGCAGCTTGGGTACAGGAGGGGTACTCCACTTT
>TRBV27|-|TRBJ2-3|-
CASSANQGFVGTDTQYF
TGTGCCAGCAGCGCAAATCAGGGATTTGTGGGCACAGATACGCAGTATTTT
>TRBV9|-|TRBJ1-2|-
CASKDSNYGYTF
TGTGCCAGCAAGGACAGCAACTATGGCTACACCTTC
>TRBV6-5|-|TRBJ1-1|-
CASTQGGNTEAFF
TGTGCCAGCACCCAAGGTGGTAACACTGAAGCTTTCTTT
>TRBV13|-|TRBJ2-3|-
CASSLGRDTQYF
TGTGCCAGCAGCTTGGGCCGGGATACGCAGTATTTT
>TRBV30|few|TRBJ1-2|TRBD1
CAWSEGQGYYGYTF
TGTGCCTGGAGTGAGGGACAGGGATACTATGGCTACACCTTC
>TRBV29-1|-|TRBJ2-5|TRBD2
CSVEVRGVWQETQYF
TGCAGCGTTGAAGTTCGGGGGGTTTGGCAAGAGACCCAGTACTTC